This T cell receptor (beta chain) was obtained from a study of cytomegalovirus exposure and HLA in healthy donors. The PCR contained 60 Vbeta and 13 Jbeta primers. Repertoires were generated with immunoSEQ multiplex PCR, while TCRdb's copy carries only in-frame clones and drops some. The sample carries more than 45,000 clones, around 70% recorded once. The CDR3 consists of 15 residues. The V end was cut by 6 bases, the J end by 3 bases, with 14 bases between. Germline V gene sequence: CDR1 SNHLY, CDR2 FYNNEI. The receptor was isolated from a woman aged 60-70 years in good health and CMV-seropositive. Material: PBMCs. This chain links TRBV2 with TRBJ1-4; possible D gene TRBD1, 5 bases. The CDR3 coding sequence is TGTGCCAGCAGCTCCGGCGGGGGTGCTAATGAAAAACTGTTTTTT. This gives the protein CASSSGGGANEKLFF.